Sequencing of this T cell receptor beta chain was carried out in a study of T cells in tuberculosis. Study-wide points: Using the GMM-specific repertoire gave about 86% accuracy versus roughly 70% with motifs. Selection depended on which cryopreserved specimens were available. Smaller alpha distances in active tuberculosis partly reflected shorter CDR3-alpha lengths. GMM-specific TCRs were nearer to active tuberculosis alpha repertoires, suggesting expansion.

Sequencing was performed with immunoSEQ multiplex PCR; in TCRdb, only in-frame clones are kept and a portion is missing. This table has some 30,000 clones, around 94% appearing once. Notes on this clone: The antigen is unknown.

The receptor's source is a donor aged 10-35 years with latent tuberculosis or without tuberculosis infection. Sequenced input: PBMCs.

The CDR3 region is CASSDPSGQGFSGANVLTF. The CDR3 DNA reads as TGTGCCAGCAGCGACCCATCGGGACAGGGTTTCTCTGGGGCCAACGTCCTGACTTTC. The rearrangement uses TRBV11-2 and TRBJ2-6; 9 nucleotides line up with TRBD1. The CDR3 consists of 19 residues. In germline, CDR1 is SGHAT, CDR2 FQNNGV. The V gene end was trimmed by 5 bases and the J gene end by 0 bases; junction bases not matched to a gene: 11.